The rows below give T cell receptor beta chains drawn from one sample of a study of blood T cell repertoires in COVID-19. Clones were read by immunoSEQ multiplex PCR, and TCRdb kept only the in-frame ones, dropping some. Of 250,000 to 300,000 clones in the sample, around 85% were seen once. The sequenced material came from peripheral blood. Receptors were obtained from a woman aged 25 to 39 with COVID-19, enrolled during active disease. The CDR3 runs from the conserved cysteine through the conserved F or W. A D gene is named only where the DNA matches it firmly. Clone size is given for some rows only: seen once, a few or many times, or a class if the clone is expanded.

cdr3_length | clone_size | j_call | d_call | v_call | cdr3_aa | cdr3_nt
14 | - | TRBJ1-6 | TRBD1 | TRBV6-5 | CASSGQGARSPLHF | TGTGCCAGCAGCGGACAGGGGGCAAGGTCACCCCTCCACTTT
15 | - | TRBJ2-1 | TRBD1 | TRBV5-8 | CASSPGQLSYNEQFF | TGTGCCAGCAGCCCGGGACAGCTCTCCTACAATGAGCAGTTCTTC
12 | once | TRBJ2-2 | - | TRBV7-9 | CATVRVTGELFF | TGTGCCACCGTCAGGGTGACCGGGGAGCTGTTTTTT
13 | - | TRBJ1-2 | - | TRBV2 | CASSEQGNYGYTF | TGTGCCAGCAGTGAACAGGGGAACTATGGCTACACCTTC
15 | - | TRBJ1-6 | - | TRBV2 | CASRDSSSYNSPLHF | TGTGCCAGCAGGGACTCAAGCTCCTATAATTCACCCCTCCACTTT
14 | - | TRBJ2-5 | - | TRBV10-2 | CASSEFVSFETQYF | TGCGCCAGCAGTGAGTTCGTCAGTTTCGAGACCCAGTACTTC
12 | - | TRBJ1-1 | - | TRBV29-1 | CSATDGNTEAFF | TGCAGCGCCACAGACGGGAACACTGAAGCTTTCTTT
14 | - | TRBJ1-2 | TRBD1 | TRBV5-4 | CASSTGTGHYGYTF | TGTGCCAGCAGCACCGGGACAGGACACTATGGCTACACCTTC
14 | - | TRBJ2-7 | - | TRBV27 | CASSLTGRGYEQYF | TGTGCCAGCAGTTTAACAGGGCGGGGGTACGAGCAGTACTTC
14 | few | TRBJ2-2 | TRBD1 | TRBV2 | CASRGQGNTGELFF | TGTGCCAGCAGGGGACAGGGGAACACCGGGGAGCTGTTTTTT
16 | - | TRBJ2-1 | - | TRBV10-2 | CASRLGTPASYNEQFF | TGCGCCAGCAGGTTAGGGACTCCTGCCTCCTACAATGAGCAGTTCTTC